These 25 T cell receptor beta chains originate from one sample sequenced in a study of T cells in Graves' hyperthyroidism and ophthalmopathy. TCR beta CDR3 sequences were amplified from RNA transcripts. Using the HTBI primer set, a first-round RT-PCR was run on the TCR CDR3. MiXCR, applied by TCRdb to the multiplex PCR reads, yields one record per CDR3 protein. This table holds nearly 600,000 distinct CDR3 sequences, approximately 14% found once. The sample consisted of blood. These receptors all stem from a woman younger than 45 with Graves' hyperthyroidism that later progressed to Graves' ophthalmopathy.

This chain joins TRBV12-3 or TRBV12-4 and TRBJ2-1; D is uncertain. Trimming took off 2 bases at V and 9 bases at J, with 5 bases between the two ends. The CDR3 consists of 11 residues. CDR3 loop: CASSLISEQFF. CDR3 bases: TGTGCCAGCAGTTTAATCAGTGAGCAGTTCTTC.

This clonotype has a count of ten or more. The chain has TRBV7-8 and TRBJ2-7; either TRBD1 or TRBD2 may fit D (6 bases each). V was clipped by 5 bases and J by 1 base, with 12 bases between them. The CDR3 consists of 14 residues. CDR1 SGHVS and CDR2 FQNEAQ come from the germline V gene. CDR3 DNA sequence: TGTGCCAGCAGCCCGGGGGCAGCTTCCTACGAGCAGTACTTC. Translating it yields CASSPGAASYEQYF.

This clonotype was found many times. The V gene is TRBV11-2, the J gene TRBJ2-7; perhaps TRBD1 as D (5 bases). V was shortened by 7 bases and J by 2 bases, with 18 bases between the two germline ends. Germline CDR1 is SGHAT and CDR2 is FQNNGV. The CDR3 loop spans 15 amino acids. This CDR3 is CASTPRGGEAYEQYF. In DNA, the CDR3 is TGTGCCAGCACCCCAAGGGGTGGAGAGGCCTACGAGCAGTACTTC.

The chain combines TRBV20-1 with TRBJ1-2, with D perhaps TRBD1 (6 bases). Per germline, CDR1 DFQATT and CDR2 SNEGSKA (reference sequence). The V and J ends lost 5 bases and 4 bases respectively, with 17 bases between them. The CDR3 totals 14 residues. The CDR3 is CSAGQPDKAYGYTF. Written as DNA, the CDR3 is TGCAGTGCTGGACAGCCCGACAAGGCCTATGGCTACACCTTC.

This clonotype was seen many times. In DNA, the CDR3 is TGTGCCATCAGTGATAATTGGGACCCTCAAGAGACCCAGTACTTC. This sequence encodes CAISDNWDPQETQYF. This rearrangement joins TRBV10-3 to TRBJ2-5, with D perhaps being TRBD1 or TRBD2 (5 bases each). The CDR3 loop spans 15 amino acids. Trimming took 3 bases from V and 2 from J, leaving 13 bases between them. CDR1 ENHRY and CDR2 SYGVKD come from the germline V gene.

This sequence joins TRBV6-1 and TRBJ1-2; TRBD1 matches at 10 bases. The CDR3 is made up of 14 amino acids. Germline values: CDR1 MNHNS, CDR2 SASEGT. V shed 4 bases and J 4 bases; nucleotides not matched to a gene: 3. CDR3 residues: CASSATGGFYGYTF. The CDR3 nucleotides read TGTGCCAGCAGTGCGACAGGGGGCTTCTATGGCTACACCTTC.

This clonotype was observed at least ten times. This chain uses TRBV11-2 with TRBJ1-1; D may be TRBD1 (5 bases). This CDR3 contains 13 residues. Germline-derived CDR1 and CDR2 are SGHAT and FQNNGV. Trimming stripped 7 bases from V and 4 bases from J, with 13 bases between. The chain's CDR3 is CASTGVGGTEAFF. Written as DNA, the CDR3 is TGTGCCAGCACCGGGGTGGGGGGCACTGAAGCTTTCTTT.

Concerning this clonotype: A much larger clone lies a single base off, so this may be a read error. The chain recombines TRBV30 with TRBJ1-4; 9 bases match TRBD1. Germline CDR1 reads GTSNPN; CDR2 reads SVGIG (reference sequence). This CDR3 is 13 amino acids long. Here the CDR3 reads CAWIRDRDEKLLF. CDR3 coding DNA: TGTGCCTGGATCCGGGACAGGGACGAAAAACTGCTTTTT. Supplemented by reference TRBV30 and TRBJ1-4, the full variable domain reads SQTIHQWPATLVQPVGSPLSLECTVEGTSNPNLYWYRQAAGRGLQLLFYSVGIGQISSEVPQNLSASRPQDRQFILSSKKLLLSDSGFYLCAWIRDRDEKLLFGSGTQLSVL.

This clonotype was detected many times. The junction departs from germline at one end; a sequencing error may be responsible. CDR3 amino acids: CASSTTGTTNEKLFF. The DNA of the CDR3 is TGTGCCAGCAGTACAACAGGCACCACTAATGAAAAGCTGTTTTTT. This chain joins TRBV7-9 and TRBJ1-4; TRBD1 might be the D (5 bases). Germline CDR1 reads SEHNR; CDR2 reads FQNEAQ (reference sequence). The CDR3 has 15 residues.

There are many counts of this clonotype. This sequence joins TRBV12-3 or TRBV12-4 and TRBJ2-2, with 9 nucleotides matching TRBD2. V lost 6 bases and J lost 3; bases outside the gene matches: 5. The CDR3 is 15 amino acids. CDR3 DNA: TGTGCCAGCAGGAGGGCTAGCGGGGACACCGGGGAGCTGTTTTTT. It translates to CASRRASGDTGELFF.

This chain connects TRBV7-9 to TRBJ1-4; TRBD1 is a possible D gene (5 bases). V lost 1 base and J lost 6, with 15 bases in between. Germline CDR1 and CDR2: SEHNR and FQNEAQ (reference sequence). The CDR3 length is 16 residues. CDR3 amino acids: CASSLGIGGIDEKLFF. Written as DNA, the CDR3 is TGTGCCAGCAGCTTAGGAATCGGGGGGATAGATGAAAAACTGTTTTTT. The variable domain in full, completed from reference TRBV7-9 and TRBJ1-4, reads DTGVSQNPRHKITKRGQNVTFRCDPISEHNRLYWYRQTLGQGPEFLTYFQNEAQLEKSRLLSDRFSAERPKGSFSTLEIQRTEQGDSAMYLCASSLGIGGIDEKLFFGSGTQLSVL.

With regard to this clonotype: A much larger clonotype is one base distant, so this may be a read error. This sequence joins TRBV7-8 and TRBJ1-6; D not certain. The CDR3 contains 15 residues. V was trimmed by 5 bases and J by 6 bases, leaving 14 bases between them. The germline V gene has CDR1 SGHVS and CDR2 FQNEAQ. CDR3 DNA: TGTGCCAGCAGCCTGACCATTGGATGTAATTCACCCCTCCACTTT. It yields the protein CASSLTIGCNSPLHF.

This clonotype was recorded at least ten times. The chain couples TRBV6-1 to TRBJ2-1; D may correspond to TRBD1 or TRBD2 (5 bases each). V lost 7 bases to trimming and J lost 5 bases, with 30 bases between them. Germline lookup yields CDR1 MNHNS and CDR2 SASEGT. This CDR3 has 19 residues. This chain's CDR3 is CASNPKRQGPWWSHNEQFF. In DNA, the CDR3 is TGTGCCAGCAACCCAAAACGCCAGGGACCCTGGTGGTCACACAATGAGCAGTTCTTC.

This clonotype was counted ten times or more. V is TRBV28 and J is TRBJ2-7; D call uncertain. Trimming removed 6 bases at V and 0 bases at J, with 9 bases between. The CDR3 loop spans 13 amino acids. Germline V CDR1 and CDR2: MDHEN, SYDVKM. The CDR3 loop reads CASRIQSSYEQYF. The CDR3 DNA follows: TGTGCCAGCAGGATACAGAGCTCCTACGAGCAGTACTTC.

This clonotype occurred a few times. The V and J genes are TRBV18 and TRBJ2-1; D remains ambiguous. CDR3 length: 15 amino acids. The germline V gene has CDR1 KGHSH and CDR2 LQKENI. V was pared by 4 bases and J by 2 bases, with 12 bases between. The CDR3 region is CASSLLQEAYNEQFF. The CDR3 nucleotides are TGTGCCAGCTCACTCCTTCAAGAGGCCTACAATGAGCAGTTCTTC.

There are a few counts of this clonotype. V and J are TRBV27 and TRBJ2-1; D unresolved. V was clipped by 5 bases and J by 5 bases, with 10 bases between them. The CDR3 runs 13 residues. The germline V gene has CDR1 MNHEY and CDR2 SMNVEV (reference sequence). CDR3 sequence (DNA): TGTGCCAGCAGTGGCATGACGGACAATGAGCAGTTCTTC. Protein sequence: CASSGMTDNEQFF.

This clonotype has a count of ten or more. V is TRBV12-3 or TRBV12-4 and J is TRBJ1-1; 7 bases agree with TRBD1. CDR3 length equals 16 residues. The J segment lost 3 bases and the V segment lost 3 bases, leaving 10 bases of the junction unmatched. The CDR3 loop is CASSFRGRGGDTEAFF. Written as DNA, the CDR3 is TGTGCCAGCAGTTTTAGGGGGAGAGGGGGCGACACTGAAGCTTTCTTT.

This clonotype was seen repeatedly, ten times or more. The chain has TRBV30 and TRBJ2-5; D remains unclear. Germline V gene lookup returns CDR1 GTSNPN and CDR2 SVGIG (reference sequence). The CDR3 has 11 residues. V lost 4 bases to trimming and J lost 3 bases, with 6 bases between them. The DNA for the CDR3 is TGTGCCTGGACCCGCGAAGAGACCCAGTACTTC. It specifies CAWTREETQYF.

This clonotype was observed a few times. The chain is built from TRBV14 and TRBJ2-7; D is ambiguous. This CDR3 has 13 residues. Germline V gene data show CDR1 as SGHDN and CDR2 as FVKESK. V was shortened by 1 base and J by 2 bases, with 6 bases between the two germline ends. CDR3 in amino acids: CASSQGVAYEQYF. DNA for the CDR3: TGTGCCAGCAGCCAAGGTGTAGCCTACGAGCAGTACTTC.

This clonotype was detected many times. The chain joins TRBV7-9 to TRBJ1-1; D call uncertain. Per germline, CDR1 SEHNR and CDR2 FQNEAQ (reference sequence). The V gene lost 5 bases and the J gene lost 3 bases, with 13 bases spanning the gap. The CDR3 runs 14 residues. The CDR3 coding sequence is TGTGCCAGCAGCACCGTGGAGGGTTACACTGAAGCTTTCTTT. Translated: CASSTVEGYTEAFF. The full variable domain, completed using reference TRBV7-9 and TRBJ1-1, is DTGVSQNPRHKITKRGQNVTFRCDPISEHNRLYWYRQTLGQGPEFLTYFQNEAQLEKSRLLSDRFSAERPKGSFSTLEIQRTEQGDSAMYLCASSTVEGYTEAFFGQGTRLTVV.

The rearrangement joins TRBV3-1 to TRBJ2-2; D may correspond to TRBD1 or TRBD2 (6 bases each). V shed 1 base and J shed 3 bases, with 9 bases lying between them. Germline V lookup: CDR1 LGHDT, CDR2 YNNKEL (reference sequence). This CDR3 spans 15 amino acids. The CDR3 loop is CASSQARGHTGELFF. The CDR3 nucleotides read TGTGCCAGCAGCCAAGCCCGGGGGCACACCGGGGAGCTGTTTTTT.

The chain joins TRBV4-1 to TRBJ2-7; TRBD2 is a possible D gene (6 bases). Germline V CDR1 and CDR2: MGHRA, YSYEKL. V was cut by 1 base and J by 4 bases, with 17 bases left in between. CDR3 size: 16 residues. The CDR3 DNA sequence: TGCGCCAGCAGCCAAGCATGGTCGGGAGTCCTATACGAGCAGTACTTC. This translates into CASSQAWSGVLYEQYF.

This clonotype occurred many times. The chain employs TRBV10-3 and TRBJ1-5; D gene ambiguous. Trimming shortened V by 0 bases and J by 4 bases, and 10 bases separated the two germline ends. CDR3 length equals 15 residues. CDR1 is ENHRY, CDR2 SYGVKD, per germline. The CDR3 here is CAISESTTENQPQHF. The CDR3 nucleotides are TGTGCCATCAGTGAGTCGACGACGGAGAATCAGCCCCAGCATTTT.

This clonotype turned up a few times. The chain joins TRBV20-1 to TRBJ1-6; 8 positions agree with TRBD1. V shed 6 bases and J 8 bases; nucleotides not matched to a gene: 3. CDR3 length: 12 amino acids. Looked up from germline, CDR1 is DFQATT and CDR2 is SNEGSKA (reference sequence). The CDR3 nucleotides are TGCAGTGCGCCGGACAGGGATTCACCCCTCCACTTT. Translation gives CSAPDRDSPLHF.

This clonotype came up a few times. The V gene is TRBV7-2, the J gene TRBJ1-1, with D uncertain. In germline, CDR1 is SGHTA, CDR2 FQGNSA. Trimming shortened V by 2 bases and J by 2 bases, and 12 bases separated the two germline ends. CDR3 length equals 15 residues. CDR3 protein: CASSLSPLDNTEAFF. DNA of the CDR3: TGTGCCAGCAGCTTATCGCCCCTGGACAACACTGAAGCTTTCTTT.